The rows below give T cell receptor beta chains drawn from one sample of a study of T cell responses to AZD1222 COVID-19 vaccine. Data came from immunoSEQ multiplex PCR; TCRdb stores just in-frame clones and leaves some out. Here the sample spans roughly 120,000 clones, approximately 90% being singletons. The starting material was peripheral blood, obtained 28 days after the second dose of the MenACWY control vaccine. The receptors come from an adult who received the MenACWY meningococcal vaccine as a control. Each CDR3 is given with its conserved first and last residue. The D gene is left open where the match is weak. Only part of the rows carry a size: once, few, many, or a class if the clone is expanded.

D gene	clone size	V gene	J gene	CDR3 DNA	CDR3 protein
-	-	TRBV7-2	TRBJ1-2	TGTGCCAGCAGCCTCGAACCGGGGGCAAACTATGGCTACACCTTC	CASSLEPGANYGYTF
-	-	TRBV2	TRBJ2-7	TGTGCCAGCAGTGAGGCCAGGGCGAACTACGAGCAGTACTTC	CASSEARANYEQYF
-	few	TRBV12-3/TRBV12-4	TRBJ2-5	TGTGCCAGCAGTACCGGGACCCAAGAGACCCAGTACTTC	CASSTGTQETQYF
TRBD2	-	TRBV6-5	TRBJ2-3	TGTGCCAGCAGGAAGCGGACTAGCGACACAGATACGCAGTATTTT	CASRKRTSDTDTQYF
TRBD1	-	TRBV3-1/TRBV3-2	TRBJ1-2	TGTGCCAGCAGCCTCAAGGCGGGGGGCAGGGGGGATGGCTACACCTTC	CASSLKAGGRGDGYTF
-	-	TRBV28	TRBJ2-7	TGTGCCAGCAGTTCCAGGGGTGGGCCCTACGAGCAGTACTTC	CASSSRGGPYEQYF
-	-	TRBV28	TRBJ1-1	TGTGCCAGCAGTTTATCAGCCTACACTGAAGCTTTCTTT	CASSLSAYTEAFF
-	-	TRBV13	TRBJ2-7	TGTGCCAGCACCCCGTACAGCTCCTACGAGCAGTACTTC	CASTPYSSYEQYF
TRBD2	-	TRBV5-5	TRBJ2-3	TGTGCCAGCAGCCCGACTAGCGGGGGAGCAGATACGCAGTATTTT	CASSPTSGGADTQYF
-	-	TRBV5-4	TRBJ2-1	TGTGCCAGCAGCTTTGCAACACATGTTACCTACAATGAGCAGTTCTTC	CASSFATHVTYNEQFF
-	-	TRBV19	TRBJ2-1	TGTGCCAGTAGCGACACCTCCTACAATGAGCAGTTCTTC	CASSDTSYNEQFF
-	-	TRBV6-5	TRBJ2-5	TGTGCCAGCAGGGCCACCGGGGGCCGGGAGACCCAGTACTTC	CASRATGGRETQYF
-	-	TRBV11-2	TRBJ2-7	TGTGCCAGCAGCCTAGGGCTGGGCGGGGTAATCGCGGAGCAGTACTTC	CASSLGLGGVIAEQYF
TRBD1	-	TRBV28	TRBJ1-2	TGTGCCAGCAGTTTGGCGGGACAGGCCTATGGCTACACCTTC	CASSLAGQAYGYTF
TRBD1	-	TRBV6-4	TRBJ2-3	TGTGCCAGCAGTGACGGATTGTTCACAGGGGGAACAGATACGCAGTATTTT	CASSDGLFTGGTDTQYF
-	-	TRBV30	TRBJ2-7	TGTGCCTCCTCGGAGAGGTTCTACGAGCAGTACTTC	CASSERFYEQYF
-	-	TRBV3-1/TRBV3-2	TRBJ2-5	TGTGCCAGCAGCCAAGCGAAAGGCCAAGAGACCCAGTACTTC	CASSQAKGQETQYF
TRBD1	-	TRBV19	TRBJ1-3	TGTGCCAGTAGGGTGTTCGCCGGGACAGGGCCCTCTGGAAACACCATATATTTT	CASRVFAGTGPSGNTIYF
TRBD1	-	TRBV18	TRBJ1-5	TGTGCCAGCTCACCACCCGGGACAGGGGGTATGAAGTATCAGCCCCAGCATTTT	CASSPPGTGGMKYQPQHF
-	-	TRBV3-1/TRBV3-2	TRBJ1-4	TGTGCCAGCAGCCGCAGGGCAACTAATGAAAAACTGTTTTTT	CASSRRATNEKLFF
TRBD1	once	TRBV5-1	TRBJ2-3	TGCGCCAGCAGCTTGTTGACAGGGTGGGACACAGATACGCAGTATTTT	CASSLLTGWDTDTQYF
TRBD1	-	TRBV6-5	TRBJ1-4	TGTGCCAGCAGACTGACAGGGGGTTTTAATGAAAAACTGTTTTTT	CASRLTGGFNEKLFF
-	once	TRBV2	TRBJ2-4	TGTGCCAGCAGTGAATTCGGGGTTTTGGCGTTGAACATTCAGTACTTC	CASSEFGVLALNIQYF
TRBD1	-	TRBV9	TRBJ2-3	TGTGCCAGCAGCGGAACAGGGGTCGACAGTGTTTTT	CASSGTGVDSVF
-	-	TRBV12-3/TRBV12-4	TRBJ1-2	TGTGCCAGCAGTTCTCGGAATGCCTATGGCTACACCTTC	CASSSRNAYGYTF
-	-	TRBV9	TRBJ1-1	TGTGCCAGCAGCTTCGGGGAAGCCCTGAACACTGAAGCTTTCTTT	CASSFGEALNTEAFF
-	-	TRBV5-1	TRBJ2-5	TGCGCCAGCAGCTTGGGAGGGCTCCAAGAGACCCAGTACTTC	CASSLGGLQETQYF
-	-	TRBV29-1	TRBJ2-3	TGCAGCGTTGAAGATATCAGGGGGGGTCCCACAGATACGCAGTATTTT	CSVEDIRGGPTDTQYF
-	-	TRBV2	TRBJ2-7	TGTGCCAGCAGTGAATACCCTAGAGTATCCTACGAGCAGTACTTC	CASSEYPRVSYEQYF
-	-	TRBV4-2	TRBJ2-1	TGTGCCAGCAGCCATGCTACTGGGGCCTACAATGAGCAGTTCTTC	CASSHATGAYNEQFF
TRBD1	-	TRBV28	TRBJ2-5	TGTGCCAGCAGTTTTTTGTTGCAGGGGGTAGAGACCCAGTACTTC	CASSFLLQGVETQYF
-	-	TRBV7-2	TRBJ1-2	TGTGCCAGCAGCTTAGTCGACAGGTTCTATGGCTACACCTTC	CASSLVDRFYGYTF
-	-	TRBV11-3	TRBJ2-1	TGTGCCAGCAGCTCCGGACGGTTATTCAGCGATGAGCAGTTCTTC	CASSSGRLFSDEQFF
-	-	TRBV4-1	TRBJ1-5	TGCGCCAGCAGCCAAGACTGGGGGCTGCTTCAGCCCCAGCATTTT	CASSQDWGLLQPQHF
-	-	TRBV20-1	TRBJ2-5	TGCAGTGCTAGTATTCAGGGTTTAGGGGAGACCCAGTACTTC	CSASIQGLGETQYF
-	-	TRBV3-1/TRBV3-2	TRBJ1-5	TGTGCCAGCAGCGAAGAAGGGAATCAGCCCCAGCATTTT	CASSEEGNQPQHF
-	-	TRBV11-2	TRBJ1-4	TGTGCCAGCAGATTAGGCCCGCTCCTGGGGGAAAAACTGTTTTTT	CASRLGPLLGEKLFF
-	-	TRBV5-1	TRBJ1-1	TGCGCCAGCAGCTTGGAATTCAGGGAGAACACTGAAGCTTTCTTT	CASSLEFRENTEAFF
-	-	TRBV3-1/TRBV3-2	TRBJ1-6	TGTGCCAGCAGCCCCGACAGCTTTACTTCACCCCTCCACTTT	CASSPDSFTSPLHF
TRBD1	-	TRBV28	TRBJ1-3	TGTGCCAGCAGCCCCGAGGGGGCAGCCGGAAACACCATATATTTT	CASSPEGAAGNTIYF
-	-	TRBV25-1	TRBJ1-1	TGTGCCAGCAGTGAAGTCGGCAGGAATGAAGCTTTCTTT	CASSEVGRNEAFF
-	-	TRBV28	TRBJ1-4	TGTGCCAGCAGGGGGGCCAACAATGAAAAACTGTTTTTT	CASRGANNEKLFF
TRBD1	-	TRBV29-1	TRBJ2-7	TGCAGCGTTGGCCGACAGGGGGACGAGCAGTACTTC	CSVGRQGDEQYF
TRBD2	-	TRBV7-9	TRBJ2-2	TGTGCCAGCATCCCCCCGGTCGGGGGGGGCACCGGGGAGCTGTTTTTT	CASIPPVGGGTGELFF
TRBD1	-	TRBV7-9	TRBJ2-2	TGTGCCAGCAGCCCCCGCGGACAGGGCGCGAACACCGGGGAGCTGTTTTTT	CASSPRGQGANTGELFF
TRBD2	-	TRBV12-3/TRBV12-4	TRBJ2-1	TGTGCCAGCGGGCGGGAGCAGGACAATGAGCAGTTCTTC	CASGREQDNEQFF
-	once	TRBV18	TRBJ1-5	TGTGCCAGCTCACCATCACCCCGGGACTATCAGCCCCAGCATTTT	CASSPSPRDYQPQHF
TRBD2	-	TRBV11-2	TRBJ2-3	TGTGCCAGCAGCTTAAAGGCACTAGCGGCTACGCAGTATTTT	CASSLKALAATQYF